The present T cell receptor (beta chain) was sequenced within a study of monozygotic twins with inflammatory bowel disease. Notes on the study in general: Repertoire likeness was no different across concordant and discordant twins, perhaps owing to restricted power.

Template switching was used to attach UMIs, which incorporated a 6-nucleotide sample barcode. TCRdb reprocessed the 5' RACE reads, with one entry per CDR3 protein and no DNA. The specimen's table records about 140,000 distinct CDR3 sequences. Of note for this clonotype: The antigen remains unidentified.

This CDR3 contains 13 residues. CDR1 SGHVS and CDR2 FQNEAQ come from the germline V gene. The sample taken for sequencing was blood. The receptor's source is a human donor with ulcerative colitis or Crohn's disease, or a healthy co-twin of an affected twin (not recorded which). The chain carries TRBV7-8 and TRBJ1-1; TCRdb picks TRBD1, but there is no DNA to check that call. CDR3 residues: CASNRDRELEAFF.